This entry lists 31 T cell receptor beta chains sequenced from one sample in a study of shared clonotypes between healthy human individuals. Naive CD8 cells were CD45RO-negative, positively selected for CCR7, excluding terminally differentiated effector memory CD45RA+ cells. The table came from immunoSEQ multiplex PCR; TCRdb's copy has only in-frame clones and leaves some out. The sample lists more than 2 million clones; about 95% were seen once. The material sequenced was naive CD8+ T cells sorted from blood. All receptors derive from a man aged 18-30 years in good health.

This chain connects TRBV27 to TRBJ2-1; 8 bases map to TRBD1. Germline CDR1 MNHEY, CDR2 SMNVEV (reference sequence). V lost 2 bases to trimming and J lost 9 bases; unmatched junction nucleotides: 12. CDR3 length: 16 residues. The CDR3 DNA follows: TGTGCCAGCAGTTTAACACCGACAGGGGTAATAGGTGAGCAGTTCTTC. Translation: CASSLTPTGVIGEQFF.

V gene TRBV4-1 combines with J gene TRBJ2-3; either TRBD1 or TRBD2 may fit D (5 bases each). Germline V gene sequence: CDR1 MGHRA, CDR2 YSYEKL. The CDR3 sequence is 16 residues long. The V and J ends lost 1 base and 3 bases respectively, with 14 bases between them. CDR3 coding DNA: TGCGCCAGCAGCCAAGCCCCTTGGGGCGGGACAGATACGCAGTATTTT. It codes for CASSQAPWGGTDTQYF.

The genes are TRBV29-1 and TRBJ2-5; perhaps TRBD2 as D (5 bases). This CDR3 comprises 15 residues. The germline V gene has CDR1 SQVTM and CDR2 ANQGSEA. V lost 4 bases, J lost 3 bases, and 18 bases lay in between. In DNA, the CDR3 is TGCAGCGTTGTTGGCGACACAAAGGGAGAAGAGACCCAGTACTTC. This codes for CSVVGDTKGEETQYF.

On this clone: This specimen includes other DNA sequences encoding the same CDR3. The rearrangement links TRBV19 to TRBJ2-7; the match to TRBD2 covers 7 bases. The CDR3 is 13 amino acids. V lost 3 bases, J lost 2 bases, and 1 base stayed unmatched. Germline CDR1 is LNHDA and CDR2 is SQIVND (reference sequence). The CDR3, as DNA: TGTGCCAGTAGTATTGGGGGGGCCTACGAGCAGTACTTC. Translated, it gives CASSIGGAYEQYF.

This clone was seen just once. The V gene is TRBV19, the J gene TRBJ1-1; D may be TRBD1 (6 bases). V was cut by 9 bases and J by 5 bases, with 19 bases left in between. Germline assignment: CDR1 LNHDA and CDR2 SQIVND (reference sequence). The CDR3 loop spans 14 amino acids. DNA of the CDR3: TGTGCCAGCCAGATAGGGGGAGCCGATACTGAAGCTTTCTTT. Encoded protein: CASQIGGADTEAFF. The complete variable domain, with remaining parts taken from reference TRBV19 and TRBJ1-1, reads DGGITQSPKYLFRKEGQNVTLSCEQNLNHDAMYWYRQDPGQGLRLIYYSQIVNDFQKGDIAEGYSVSREKKESFPLTVTSAQKNPTAFYLCASQIGGADTEAFFGQGTRLTVV.

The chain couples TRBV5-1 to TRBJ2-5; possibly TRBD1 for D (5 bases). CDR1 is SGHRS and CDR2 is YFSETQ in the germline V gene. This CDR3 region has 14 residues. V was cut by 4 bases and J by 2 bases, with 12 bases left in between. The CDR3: CASSRGAWQETQYF. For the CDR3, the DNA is TGCGCCAGCAGCAGGGGCGCGTGGCAAGAGACCCAGTACTTC.

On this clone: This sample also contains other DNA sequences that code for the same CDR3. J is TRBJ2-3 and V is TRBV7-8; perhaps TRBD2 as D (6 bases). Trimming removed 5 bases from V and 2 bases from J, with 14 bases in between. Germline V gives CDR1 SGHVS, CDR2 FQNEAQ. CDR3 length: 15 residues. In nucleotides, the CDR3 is TGTGCCAGCAGCCCGCGGACTACCTCCACAGATACGCAGTATTTT. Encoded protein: CASSPRTTSTDTQYF.

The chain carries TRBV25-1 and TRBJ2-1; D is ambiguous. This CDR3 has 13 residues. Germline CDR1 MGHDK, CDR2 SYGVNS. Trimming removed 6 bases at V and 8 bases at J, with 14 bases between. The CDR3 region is CASSDLASDEQFF. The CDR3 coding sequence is TGTGCCAGCAGCGACTTGGCCAGCGATGAGCAGTTCTTC.

The CDR3 sequence is CASSPYTDSTTPPFF. In nucleotides, the CDR3 is TGTGCCAGCAGTCCTTACACCGACTCTACGACTCCCCCCTTCTTT. The rearrangement uses TRBV6-5 and TRBJ1-1, with D uncertain. Germline-derived CDR1 and CDR2 are MNHEY and SVGAGI. Trimming removed 5 bases at V and 14 bases at J, with 27 bases between. This CDR3 has 15 amino acids.

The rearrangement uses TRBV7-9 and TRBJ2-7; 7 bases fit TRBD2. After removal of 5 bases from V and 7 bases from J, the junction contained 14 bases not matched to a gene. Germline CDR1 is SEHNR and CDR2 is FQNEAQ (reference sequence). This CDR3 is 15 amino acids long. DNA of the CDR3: TGTGCCAGCAGCCCTGACTGGGCGGGAGCGGTGGAGCAGTACTTC. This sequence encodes CASSPDWAGAVEQYF.

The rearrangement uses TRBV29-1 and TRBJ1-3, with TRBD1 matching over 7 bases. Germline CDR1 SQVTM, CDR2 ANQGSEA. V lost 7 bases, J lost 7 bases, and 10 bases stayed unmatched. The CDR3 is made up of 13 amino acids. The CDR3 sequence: CSAQTGLENTIYF. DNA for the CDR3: TGCAGCGCCCAGACAGGGTTAGAGAACACCATATATTTT.

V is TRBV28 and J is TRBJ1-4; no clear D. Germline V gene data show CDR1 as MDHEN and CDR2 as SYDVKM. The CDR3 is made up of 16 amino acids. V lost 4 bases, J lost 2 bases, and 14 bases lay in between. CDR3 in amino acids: CASSSIIGSTNEKLFF. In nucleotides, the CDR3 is TGTGCCAGCAGTTCAATAATTGGCTCCACTAATGAAAAACTGTTTTTT.

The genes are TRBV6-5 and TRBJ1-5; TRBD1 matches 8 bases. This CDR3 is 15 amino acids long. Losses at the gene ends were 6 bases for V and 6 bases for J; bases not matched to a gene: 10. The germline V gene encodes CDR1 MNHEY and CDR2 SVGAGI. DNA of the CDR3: TGTGCCAGCAGCCCGGACAGGGCCATTGGTCAGCCCCAGCATTTT. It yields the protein CASSPDRAIGQPQHF.

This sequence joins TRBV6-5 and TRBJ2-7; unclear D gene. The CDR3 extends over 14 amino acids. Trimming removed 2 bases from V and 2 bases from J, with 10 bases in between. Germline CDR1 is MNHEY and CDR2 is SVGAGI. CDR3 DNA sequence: TGTGCCAGCAGTTACACAGAGGAAACCTACGAGCAGTACTTC. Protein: CASSYTEETYEQYF.

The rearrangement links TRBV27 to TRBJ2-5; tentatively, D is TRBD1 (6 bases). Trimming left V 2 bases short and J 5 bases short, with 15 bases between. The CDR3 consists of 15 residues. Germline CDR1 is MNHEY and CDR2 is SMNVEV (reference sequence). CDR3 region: CASSLAGAVWETQYF. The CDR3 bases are TGTGCCAGCAGTTTAGCAGGGGCGGTGTGGGAGACCCAGTACTTC.

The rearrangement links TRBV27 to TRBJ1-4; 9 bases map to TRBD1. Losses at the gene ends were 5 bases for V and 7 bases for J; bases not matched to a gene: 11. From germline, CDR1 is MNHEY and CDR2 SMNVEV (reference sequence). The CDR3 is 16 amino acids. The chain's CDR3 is CASSRGTGNTGEKLFF. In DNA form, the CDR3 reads TGTGCCAGCAGTCGGGGGACAGGGAATACGGGTGAAAAACTGTTTTTT. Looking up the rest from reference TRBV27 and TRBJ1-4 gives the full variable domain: EAQVTQNPRYLITVTGKKLTVTCSQNMNHEYMSWYRQDPGLGLRQIYYSMNVEVTDKGDVPEGYKVSRKEKRNFPLILESPSPNQTSLYFCASSRGTGNTGEKLFFGSGTQLSVL.

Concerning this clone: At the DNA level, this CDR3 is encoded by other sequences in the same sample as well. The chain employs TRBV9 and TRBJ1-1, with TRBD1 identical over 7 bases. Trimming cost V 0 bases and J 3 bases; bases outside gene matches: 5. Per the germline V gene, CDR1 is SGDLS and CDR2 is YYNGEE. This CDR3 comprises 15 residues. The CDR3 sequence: CASSVGGGRDTEAFF. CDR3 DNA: TGTGCCAGCAGCGTAGGAGGGGGCAGGGACACTGAAGCTTTCTTT.

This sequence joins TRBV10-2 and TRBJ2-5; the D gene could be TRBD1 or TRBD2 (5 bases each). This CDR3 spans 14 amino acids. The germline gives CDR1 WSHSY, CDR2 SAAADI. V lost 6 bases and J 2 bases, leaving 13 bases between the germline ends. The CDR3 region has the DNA TGCGCCAGCAGGACGGGACGGTCACAAGAGACCCAGTACTTC. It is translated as CASRTGRSQETQYF.

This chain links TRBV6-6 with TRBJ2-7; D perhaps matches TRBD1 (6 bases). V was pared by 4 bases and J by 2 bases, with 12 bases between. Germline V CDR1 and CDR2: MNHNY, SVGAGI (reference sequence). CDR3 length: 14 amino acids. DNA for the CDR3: TGTGCCAGCAGTTTATTAGGACAGACCTACGAGCAGTACTTC. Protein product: CASSLLGQTYEQYF.

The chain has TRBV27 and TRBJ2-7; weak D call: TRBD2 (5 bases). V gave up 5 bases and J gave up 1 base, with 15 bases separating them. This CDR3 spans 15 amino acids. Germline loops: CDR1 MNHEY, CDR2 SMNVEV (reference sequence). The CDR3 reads CASSRRSGSSYEQYF. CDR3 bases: TGTGCCAGCAGTCGTAGAAGCGGTTCGTCCTACGAGCAGTACTTC.

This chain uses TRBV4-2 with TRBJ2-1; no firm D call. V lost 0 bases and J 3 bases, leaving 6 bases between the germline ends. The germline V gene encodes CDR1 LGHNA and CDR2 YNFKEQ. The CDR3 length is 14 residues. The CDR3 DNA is TGTGCCAGCAGCCAAGATCGGCTCTACAATGAGCAGTTCTTC. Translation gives CASSQDRLYNEQFF.

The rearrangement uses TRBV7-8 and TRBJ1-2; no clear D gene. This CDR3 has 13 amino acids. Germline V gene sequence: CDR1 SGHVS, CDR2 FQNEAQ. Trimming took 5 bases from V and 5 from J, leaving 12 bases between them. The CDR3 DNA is TGTGCCAGCAGCCCTCGAGGATCATATGGCTACACCTTC. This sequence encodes CASSPRGSYGYTF.

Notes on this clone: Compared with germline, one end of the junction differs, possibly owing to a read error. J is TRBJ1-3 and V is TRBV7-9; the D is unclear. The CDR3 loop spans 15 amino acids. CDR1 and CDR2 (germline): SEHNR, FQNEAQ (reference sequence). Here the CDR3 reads CASSRFLTASWTPDF. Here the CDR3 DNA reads TGTGCCAGCAGCCGTTTTCTGACTGCCTCTTGGACTCCCGATTTT.

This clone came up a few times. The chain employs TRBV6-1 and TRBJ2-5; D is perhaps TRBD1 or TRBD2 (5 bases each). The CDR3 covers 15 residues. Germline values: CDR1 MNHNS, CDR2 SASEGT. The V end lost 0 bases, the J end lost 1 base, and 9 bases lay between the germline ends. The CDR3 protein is CASSEAGGFQETQYF. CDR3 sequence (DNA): TGTGCCAGCAGTGAAGCTGGGGGTTTCCAAGAGACCCAGTACTTC.

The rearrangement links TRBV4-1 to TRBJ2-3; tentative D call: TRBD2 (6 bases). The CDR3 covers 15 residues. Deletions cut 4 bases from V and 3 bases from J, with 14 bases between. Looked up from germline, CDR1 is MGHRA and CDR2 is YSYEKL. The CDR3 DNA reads TGCGCCAGCAGCCCCGGGGGTAGGTCGACAGATACGCAGTATTTT. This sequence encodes CASSPGGRSTDTQYF.

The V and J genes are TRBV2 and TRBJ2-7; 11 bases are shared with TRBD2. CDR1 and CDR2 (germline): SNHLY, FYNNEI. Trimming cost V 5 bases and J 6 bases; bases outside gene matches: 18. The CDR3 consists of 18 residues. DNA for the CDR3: TGTGCCAGCAGTCGCCCCGGGACTAGCGGCTACTTTGAGGTCGAGCAGTACTTC. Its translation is CASSRPGTSGYFEVEQYF. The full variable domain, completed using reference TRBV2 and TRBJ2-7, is EPEVTQTPSHQVTQMGQEVILRCVPISNHLYFYWYRQILGQKVEFLVSFYNNEISEKSEIFDDQFSVERPDGSNFTLKIRSTKLEDSAMYFCASSRPGTSGYFEVEQYFGPGTRLTVT.

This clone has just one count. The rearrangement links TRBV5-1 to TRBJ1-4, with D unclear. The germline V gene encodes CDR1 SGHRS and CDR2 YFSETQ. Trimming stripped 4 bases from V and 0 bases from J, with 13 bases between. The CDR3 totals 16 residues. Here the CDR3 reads CASSQDPTATNEKLFF. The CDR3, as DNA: TGCGCCAGCAGCCAAGACCCGACTGCAACTAATGAAAAACTGTTTTTT.

The CDR3 sequence: CASSEGTALNTEAFF. For the CDR3, the DNA is TGTGCCAGCAGTGAAGGCACAGCCCTGAACACTGAAGCTTTCTTT. The chain uses TRBV6-1 and TRBJ1-1; D is ambiguous. There are 15 residues in the CDR3. Germline values: CDR1 MNHNS, CDR2 SASEGT. V lost 1 base, J lost 0 bases, and 9 bases lay in between.

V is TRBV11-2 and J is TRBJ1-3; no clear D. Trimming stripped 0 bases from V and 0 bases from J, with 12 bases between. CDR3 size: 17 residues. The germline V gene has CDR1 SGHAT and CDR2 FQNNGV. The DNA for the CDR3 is TGTGCCAGCAGCTTAGAGGCAGGTTGGAGCTCTGGAAACACCATATATTTT. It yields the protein CASSLEAGWSSGNTIYF.

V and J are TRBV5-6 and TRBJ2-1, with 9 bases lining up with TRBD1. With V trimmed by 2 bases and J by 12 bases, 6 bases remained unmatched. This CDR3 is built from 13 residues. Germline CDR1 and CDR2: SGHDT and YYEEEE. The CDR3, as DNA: TGTGCCAGCAGCTTAGGACAGGGGTCATGGCAGTTCTTC. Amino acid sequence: CASSLGQGSWQFF.

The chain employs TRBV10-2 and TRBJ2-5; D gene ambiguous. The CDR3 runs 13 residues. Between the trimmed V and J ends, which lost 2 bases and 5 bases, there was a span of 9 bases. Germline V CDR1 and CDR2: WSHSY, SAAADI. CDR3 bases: TGCGCCAGCAGTGAGGAGATATCGGAGACCCAGTACTTC. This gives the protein CASSEEISETQYF.